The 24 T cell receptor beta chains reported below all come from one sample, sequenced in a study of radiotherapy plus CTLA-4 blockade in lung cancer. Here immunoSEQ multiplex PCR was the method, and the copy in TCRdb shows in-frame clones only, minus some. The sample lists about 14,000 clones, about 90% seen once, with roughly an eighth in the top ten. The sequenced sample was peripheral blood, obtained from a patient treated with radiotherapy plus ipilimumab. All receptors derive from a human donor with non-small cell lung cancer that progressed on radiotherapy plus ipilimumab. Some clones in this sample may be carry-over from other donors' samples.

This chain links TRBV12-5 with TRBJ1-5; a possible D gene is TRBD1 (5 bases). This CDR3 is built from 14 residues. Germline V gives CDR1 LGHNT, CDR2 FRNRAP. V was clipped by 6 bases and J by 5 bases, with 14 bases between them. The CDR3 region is CASGAGNRDQPQHF. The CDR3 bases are TGTGCTAGTGGCGCAGGGAATCGAGATCAGCCCCAGCATTTT.

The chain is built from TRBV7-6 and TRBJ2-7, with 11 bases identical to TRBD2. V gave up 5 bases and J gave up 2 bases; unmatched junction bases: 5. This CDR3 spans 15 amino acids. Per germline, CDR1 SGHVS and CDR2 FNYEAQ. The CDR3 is CASSATSGIPYEQYF. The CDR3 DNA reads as TGTGCCAGCAGCGCGACTAGCGGGATACCCTACGAGCAGTACTTC.

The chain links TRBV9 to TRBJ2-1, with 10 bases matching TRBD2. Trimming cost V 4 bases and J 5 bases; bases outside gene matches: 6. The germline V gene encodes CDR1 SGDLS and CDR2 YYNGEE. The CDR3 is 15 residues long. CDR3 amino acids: CASSPLAGVDNEQFF. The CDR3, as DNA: TGTGCCAGCAGCCCCCTAGCGGGAGTTGACAATGAGCAGTTCTTC. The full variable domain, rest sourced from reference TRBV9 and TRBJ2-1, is DSGVTQTPKHLITATGQRVTLRCSPRSGDLSVYWYQQSLDQGLQFLIQYYNGEERAKGNILERFSAQQFPDLHSELNLSSLELGDSALYFCASSPLAGVDNEQFFGPGTRLTVL.

The CDR3 is CASSVVAGGVNEQFF. CDR3 nucleotide sequence: TGTGCCAGCAGCGTAGTCGCGGGGGGCGTCAATGAGCAGTTCTTC. This chain joins TRBV9 and TRBJ2-1; 8 bases are a match to TRBD2. There are 15 residues in the CDR3. Germline V lookup: CDR1 SGDLS, CDR2 YYNGEE. V shed 0 bases and J 6 bases; nucleotides not matched to a gene: 5.

The CDR3: CASFSTSGRALYNEQFF. The CDR3 DNA follows: TGTGCTAGCTTTTCGACTAGCGGGAGGGCATTGTACAATGAGCAGTTCTTC. The rearrangement joins TRBV12-5 to TRBJ2-1; TRBD2 matches 14 bases. The V gene end was trimmed by 9 bases and the J gene end by 4 bases; junction bases not matched to a gene: 11. Germline CDR1 and CDR2: LGHNT and FRNRAP. The CDR3 totals 17 residues.

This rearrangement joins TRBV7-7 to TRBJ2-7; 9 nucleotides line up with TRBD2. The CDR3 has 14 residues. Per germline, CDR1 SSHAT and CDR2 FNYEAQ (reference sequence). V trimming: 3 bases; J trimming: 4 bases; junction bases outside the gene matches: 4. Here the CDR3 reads CASSFRLAGYEQYF. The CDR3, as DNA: TGTGCCAGCAGCTTCCGGCTAGCGGGATACGAGCAGTACTTC.

The CDR3 DNA reads TGTGCCAGCAGCAGCGGACTAGCGGGAGTAGGTGAGCAGTTCTTC. Its protein is CASSSGLAGVGEQFF. The chain recombines TRBV6-6 with TRBJ2-1; 13 positions match TRBD2. The germline gives CDR1 MNHNY, CDR2 SVGAGI (reference sequence). J lost 9 bases, V lost 6 bases, and 8 bases had no gene match. This CDR3 region has 15 residues.

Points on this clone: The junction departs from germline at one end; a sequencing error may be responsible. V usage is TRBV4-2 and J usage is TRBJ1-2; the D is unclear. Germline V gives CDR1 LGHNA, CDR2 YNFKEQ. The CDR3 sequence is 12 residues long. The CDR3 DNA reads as TGTGCCAACAGCCAAGATCTGTATGGCTACACCTTC. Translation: CANSQDLYGYTF.

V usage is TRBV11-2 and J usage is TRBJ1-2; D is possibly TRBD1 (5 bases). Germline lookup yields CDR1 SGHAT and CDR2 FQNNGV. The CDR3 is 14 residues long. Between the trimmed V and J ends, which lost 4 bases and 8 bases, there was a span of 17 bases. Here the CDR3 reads CASSSGATWGGYTF. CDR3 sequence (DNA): TGTGCCAGCAGCTCTGGAGCGACTTGGGGCGGCTACACCTTC.

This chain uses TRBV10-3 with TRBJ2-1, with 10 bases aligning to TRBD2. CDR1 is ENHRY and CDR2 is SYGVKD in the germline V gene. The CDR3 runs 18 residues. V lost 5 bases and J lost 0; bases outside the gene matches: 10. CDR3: CAISLASGGTLSYNEQFF. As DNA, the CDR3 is TGTGCCATCAGTCTTGCTAGCGGGGGAACTCTCTCCTACAATGAGCAGTTCTTC.

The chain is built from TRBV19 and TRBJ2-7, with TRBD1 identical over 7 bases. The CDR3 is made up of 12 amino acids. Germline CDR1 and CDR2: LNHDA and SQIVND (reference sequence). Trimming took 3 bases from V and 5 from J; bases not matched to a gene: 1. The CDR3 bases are TGTGCCAGTAGTATGACAGGGAACGAGCAGTACTTC. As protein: CASSMTGNEQYF.

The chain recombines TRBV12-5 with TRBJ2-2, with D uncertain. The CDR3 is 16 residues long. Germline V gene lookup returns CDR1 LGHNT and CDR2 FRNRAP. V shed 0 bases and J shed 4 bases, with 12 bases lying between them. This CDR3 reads CASGLVWSEGTGELFF. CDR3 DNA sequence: TGTGCTAGTGGTTTGGTATGGAGTGAAGGCACCGGGGAGCTGTTTTTT.

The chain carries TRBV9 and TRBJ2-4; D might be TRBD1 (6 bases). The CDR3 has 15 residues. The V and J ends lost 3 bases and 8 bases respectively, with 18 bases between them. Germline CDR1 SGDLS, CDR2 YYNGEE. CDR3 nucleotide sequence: TGTGCCAGCAGCGCCTCTCCTTACAGGGTCGACATTCAGTACTTC. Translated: CASSASPYRVDIQYF. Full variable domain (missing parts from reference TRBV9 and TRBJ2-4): DSGVTQTPKHLITATGQRVTLRCSPRSGDLSVYWYQQSLDQGLQFLIQYYNGEERAKGNILERFSAQQFPDLHSELNLSSLELGDSALYFCASSASPYRVDIQYFGAGTRLSVL.

The CDR3 nucleotides are TGTGCCAGCAGCCAAGATACCAGAGGTGAAAAACTGTTTTTT. Protein: CASSQDTRGEKLFF. This sequence joins TRBV4-2 and TRBJ1-4; unclear D gene. This CDR3 spans 14 amino acids. Between the trimmed V and J ends, which lost 0 bases and 7 bases, there was a span of 9 bases. Germline-derived CDR1 and CDR2 are LGHNA and YNFKEQ.

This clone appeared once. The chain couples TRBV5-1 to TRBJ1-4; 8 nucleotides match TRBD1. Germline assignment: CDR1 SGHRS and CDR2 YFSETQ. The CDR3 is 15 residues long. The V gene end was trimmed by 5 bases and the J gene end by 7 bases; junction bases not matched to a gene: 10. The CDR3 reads CASRREDRVAEKLFF. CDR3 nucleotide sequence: TGCGCCAGCAGGAGAGAGGACAGGGTTGCTGAAAAACTGTTTTTT.

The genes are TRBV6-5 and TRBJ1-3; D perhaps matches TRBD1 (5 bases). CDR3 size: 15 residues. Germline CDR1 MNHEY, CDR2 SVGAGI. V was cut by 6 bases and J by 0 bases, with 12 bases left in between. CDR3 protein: CASSIKQASGNTIYF. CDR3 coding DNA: TGTGCCAGCAGCATTAAACAGGCCTCTGGAAACACCATATATTTT.

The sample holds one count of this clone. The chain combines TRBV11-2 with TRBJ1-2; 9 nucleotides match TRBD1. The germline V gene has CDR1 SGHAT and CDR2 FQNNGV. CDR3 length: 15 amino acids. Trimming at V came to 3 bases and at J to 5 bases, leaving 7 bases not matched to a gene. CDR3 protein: CASSLPGQGRYGYTF. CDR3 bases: TGTGCCAGCAGCTTGCCGGGACAGGGCCGGTATGGCTACACCTTC. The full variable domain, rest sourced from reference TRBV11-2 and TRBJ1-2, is EAGVAQSPRYKIIEKRQSVAFWCNPISGHATLYWYQQILGQGPKLLIQFQNNGVVDDSQLPKDRFSAERLKGVDSTLKIQPAKLEDSAVYLCASSLPGQGRYGYTFGSGTRLTVV.

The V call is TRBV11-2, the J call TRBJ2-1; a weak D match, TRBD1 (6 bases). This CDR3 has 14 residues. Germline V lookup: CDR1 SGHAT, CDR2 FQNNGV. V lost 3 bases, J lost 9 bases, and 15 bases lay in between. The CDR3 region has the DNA TGTGCCAGCAGCTTGTACAGGGCCGGAGGTGAGCAGTTCTTC. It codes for CASSLYRAGGEQFF.

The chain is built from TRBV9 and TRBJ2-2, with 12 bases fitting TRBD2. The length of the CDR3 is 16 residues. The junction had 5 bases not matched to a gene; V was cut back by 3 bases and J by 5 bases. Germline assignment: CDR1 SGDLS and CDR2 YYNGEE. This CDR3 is CASSAGLAGFTGELFF. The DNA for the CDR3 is TGTGCCAGCAGCGCCGGACTAGCGGGGTTTACCGGGGAGCTGTTTTTT.

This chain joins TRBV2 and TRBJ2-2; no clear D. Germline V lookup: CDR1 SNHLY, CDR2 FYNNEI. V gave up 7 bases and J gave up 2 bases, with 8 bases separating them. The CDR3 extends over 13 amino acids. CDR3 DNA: TGTGCCAGCACCAATCAAAACACCGGGGAGCTGTTTTTT. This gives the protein CASTNQNTGELFF.

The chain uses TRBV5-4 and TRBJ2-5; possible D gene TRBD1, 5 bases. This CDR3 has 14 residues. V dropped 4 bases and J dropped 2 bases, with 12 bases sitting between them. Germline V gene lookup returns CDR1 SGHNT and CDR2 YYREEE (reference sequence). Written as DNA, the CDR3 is TGTGCCAGCAGCCCTGACAGTATTCAAGAGACCCAGTACTTC. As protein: CASSPDSIQETQYF. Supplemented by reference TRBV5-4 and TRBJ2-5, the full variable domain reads ETGVTQSPTHLIKTRGQQVTLRCSSQSGHNTVSWYQQALGQGPQFIFQYYREEENGRGNFPPRFSGLQFPNYSSELNVNALELDDSALYLCASSPDSIQETQYFGPGTRLLVL.

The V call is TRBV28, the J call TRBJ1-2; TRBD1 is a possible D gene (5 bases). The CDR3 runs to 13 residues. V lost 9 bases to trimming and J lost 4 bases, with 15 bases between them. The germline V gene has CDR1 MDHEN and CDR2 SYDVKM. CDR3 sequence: CASGGVQGYGYTF. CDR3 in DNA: TGTGCCAGTGGAGGGGTGCAGGGCTATGGCTACACCTTC.

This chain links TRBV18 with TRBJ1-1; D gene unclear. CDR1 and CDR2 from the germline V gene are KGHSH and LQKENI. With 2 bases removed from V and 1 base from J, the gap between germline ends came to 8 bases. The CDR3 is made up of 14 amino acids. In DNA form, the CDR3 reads TGTGCCAGCTCACCAAATTTAAAGAACACTGAAGCTTTCTTT. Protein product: CASSPNLKNTEAFF. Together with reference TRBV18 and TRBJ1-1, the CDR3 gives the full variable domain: NAGVMQNPRHLVRRRGQEARLRCSPMKGHSHVYWYRQLPEEGLKFMVYLQKENIIDESGMPKERFSAEFPKEGPSILRIQQVVRGDSAAYFCASSPNLKNTEAFFGQGTRLTVV.

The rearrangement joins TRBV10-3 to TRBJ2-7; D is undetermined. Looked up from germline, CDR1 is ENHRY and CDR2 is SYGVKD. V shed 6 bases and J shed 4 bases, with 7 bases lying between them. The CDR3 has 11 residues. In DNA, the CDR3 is TGTGCCATCAGCCCCGTTTACGAGCAGTACTTC. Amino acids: CAISPVYEQYF.